The next 5 T cell receptor beta chains were all read from a single sample in a study of cytomegalovirus exposure and HLA in healthy donors. Both 60 Vbeta primers and 13 Jbeta primers went into the PCR. Libraries were prepared by immunoSEQ multiplex PCR; TCRdb keeps only in-frame clonotypes and omits some of them. The table lists roughly 100,000 clones, 76% of them singletons. Sequencing was done on a sample of PBMCs. The receptors stem from a man aged 40-49 years in good health and CMV-seropositive.

This clone appeared a few times. The chain uses TRBV2 and TRBJ1-5, with D possibly matching TRBD1 (5 bases). The length of the CDR3 is 14 residues. Trimming took off 3 bases at V and 4 bases at J, with 10 bases between the two ends. CDR1 is SNHLY and CDR2 is FYNNEI in the germline V gene. The CDR3 region has the DNA TGTGCCAGCAGTGATGGGAGGGGTAATCAGCCCCAGCATTTT. It yields the protein CASSDGRGNQPQHF.

This chain uses TRBV6-5 with TRBJ2-7; perhaps TRBD1 as D (5 bases). Looked up from germline, CDR1 is MNHEY and CDR2 is SVGAGI. V lost 2 bases to trimming and J lost 2 bases, with 13 bases between them. This CDR3 has 15 amino acids. The chain's CDR3 is CASSYRAGHPYEQYF. CDR3 in DNA: TGTGCCAGCAGTTACAGGGCAGGGCATCCCTACGAGCAGTACTTC.

V is TRBV11-3 and J is TRBJ2-5, with D perhaps matching TRBD1 (5 bases). Near its end, the DNA agrees better with TRBJ2-7, so the J call may be wrong. From germline, CDR1 is SGHNT and CDR2 YENEEA. This CDR3 spans 12 amino acids. The CDR3 region has the DNA TGTGCCAGCAGCTTTTCAGGGAACGAGCAGTACTTC. This sequence encodes CASSFSGNEQYF.

This clone was observed once. The CDR3 spells CSVVSRTTGELFF. CDR3 DNA: TGCAGCGTTGTGTCTAGAACCACCGGGGAGCTGTTTTTT. The rearrangement joins TRBV29-1 to TRBJ2-2, with D uncertain. Germline V CDR1 and CDR2: SQVTM, ANQGSEA. The CDR3 length is 13 residues. Trimming pared 4 bases from V and 4 bases from J, leaving 10 bases between.

The chain combines TRBV28 with TRBJ1-1; tentative D call: TRBD1 (6 bases). The V end was cut by 7 bases, the J end by 0 bases, with 12 bases between. CDR1 is MDHEN and CDR2 is SYDVKM in the germline V gene. The CDR3 consists of 14 residues. CDR3 nucleotides: TGTGCCAGCACGAGGGGGGGATTGAACACTGAAGCTTTCTTT. As protein: CASTRGGLNTEAFF.